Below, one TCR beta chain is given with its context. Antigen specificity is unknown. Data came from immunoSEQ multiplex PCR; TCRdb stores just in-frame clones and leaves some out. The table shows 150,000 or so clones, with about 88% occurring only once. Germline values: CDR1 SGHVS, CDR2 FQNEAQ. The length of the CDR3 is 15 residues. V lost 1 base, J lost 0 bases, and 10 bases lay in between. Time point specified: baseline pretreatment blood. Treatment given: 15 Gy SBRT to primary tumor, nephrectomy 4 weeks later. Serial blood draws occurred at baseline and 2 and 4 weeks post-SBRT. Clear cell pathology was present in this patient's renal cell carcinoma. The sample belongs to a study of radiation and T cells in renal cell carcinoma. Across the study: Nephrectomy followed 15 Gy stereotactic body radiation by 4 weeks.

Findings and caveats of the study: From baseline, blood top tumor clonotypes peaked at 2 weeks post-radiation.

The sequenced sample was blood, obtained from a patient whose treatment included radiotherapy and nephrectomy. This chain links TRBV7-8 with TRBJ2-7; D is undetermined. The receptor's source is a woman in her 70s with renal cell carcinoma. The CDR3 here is CASSLERGNSYEQYF. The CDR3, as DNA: TGTGCCAGCAGCTTAGAGAGAGGTAACTCCTACGAGCAGTACTTC.